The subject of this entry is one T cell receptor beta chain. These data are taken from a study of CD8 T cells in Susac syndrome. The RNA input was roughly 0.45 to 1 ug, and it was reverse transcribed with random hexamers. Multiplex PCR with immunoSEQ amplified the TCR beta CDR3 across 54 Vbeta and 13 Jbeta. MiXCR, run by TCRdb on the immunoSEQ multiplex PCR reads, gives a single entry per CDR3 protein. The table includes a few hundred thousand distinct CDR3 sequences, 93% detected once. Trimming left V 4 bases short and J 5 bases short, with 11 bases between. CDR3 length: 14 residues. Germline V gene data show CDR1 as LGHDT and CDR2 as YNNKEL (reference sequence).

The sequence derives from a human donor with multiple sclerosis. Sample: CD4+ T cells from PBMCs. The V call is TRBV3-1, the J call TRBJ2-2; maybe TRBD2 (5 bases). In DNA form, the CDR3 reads TGTGCCAGCAGCCGTCGCGGCGGGACCGGGGAGCTGTTTTTT. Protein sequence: CASSRRGGTGELFF.